This T cell receptor (beta chain) was identified during a study of shared clonotypes between healthy human individuals. This clone was detected once. Per the germline V gene, CDR1 is SGHDT and CDR2 is YYEEEE. Trimming cost V 4 bases and J 1 base, with 11 bases left between them. The CDR3 length is 14 residues. Produced via immunoSEQ multiplex PCR; TCRdb's table is partial and in-frame only. The sample contains millions of clones, 95% of which appear only once. This TCR derives from a young man in good health. The sample was naive CD4+ T cells sorted from blood. The subset is: CD45RA+ positively selected. This chain connects TRBV5-6 to TRBJ1-2, with D maybe TRBD1 (5 bases). The CDR3 region has the DNA TGTGCCAGCAGCGCGGGACCGGGTAACTATGGCTACACCTTC. Its translation: CASSAGPGNYGYTF.